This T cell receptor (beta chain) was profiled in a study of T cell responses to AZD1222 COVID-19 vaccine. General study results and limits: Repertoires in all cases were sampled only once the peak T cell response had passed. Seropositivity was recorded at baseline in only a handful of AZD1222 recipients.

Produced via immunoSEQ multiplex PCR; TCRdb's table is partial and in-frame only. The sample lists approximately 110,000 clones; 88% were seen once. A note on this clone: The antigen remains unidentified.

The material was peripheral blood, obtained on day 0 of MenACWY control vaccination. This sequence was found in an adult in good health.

The CDR3 region is CASSSNSGANVLTF. The DNA for the CDR3 is TGTGCCAGCAGCTCGAACTCTGGGGCCAACGTCCTGACTTTC. The rearrangement uses TRBV5-4 and TRBJ2-6; D is uncertain. Germline V CDR1 and CDR2: SGHNT, YYREEE (reference sequence). CDR3 length: 14 amino acids. Deletions cut 3 bases from V and 0 bases from J, with 4 bases between.